This T cell receptor (beta chain) originates from a study of blood T cell repertoires in COVID-19. The CDR3 consists of 15 residues. Germline V gene sequence: CDR1 SGHAT, CDR2 FQNNGV. The V gene lost 5 bases and the J gene lost 7 bases, with 17 bases spanning the gap. The table came from immunoSEQ multiplex PCR; TCRdb's copy has only in-frame clones and leaves some out. The table has around 27,000 clones, around 83% seen once; the top ten hold roughly 23%. Source material: peripheral blood. V and J are TRBV11-2 and TRBJ2-2, with D tentatively TRBD2 (6 bases). The sequence was collected from a man between 65 and 85 years old with active COVID-19. In DNA, the CDR3 is TGTGCCAGCAGCCCGCAGCGGGTTCAAGGCGGGGAGCTGTTTTTT. Translation: CASSPQRVQGGELFF.